This T cell receptor (beta chain) originates from a study of long-term antiretroviral therapy in people with HIV. Each contributor possessed a minimum of one pre-ART and a minimum of two post-ART PBMC samples. An immunoSEQ assay, version v3.0, was performed at survey level. Sequencing of each sample targeted roughly 40,000-50,000 T-cell genomes. Generated by immunoSEQ multiplex PCR, the TCRdb table keeps only in-frame clones and is missing some. The profile shows almost 30,000 clones, over 90% of them singletons. The sample here was unsorted PBMCs, taken approximately 6.3 years after starting antiretroviral therapy. The source of this sequence is a woman aged 40 to 50 with HIV.

DNA of the CDR3: TGTGCCAGCAGCATTTGGACAGGGGAGGGAGGCTACACCTTC. Translated: CASSIWTGEGGYTF. The chain couples TRBV7-2 to TRBJ1-2; the match to TRBD1 covers 9 bases. The V gene's germline CDR1 is SGHTA and CDR2 FQGNSA. Trimming at V came to 5 bases and at J to 8 bases, leaving 9 bases not matched to a gene. The CDR3 contains 14 residues. Supplemented by reference TRBV7-2 and TRBJ1-2, the full variable domain reads GAGVSQSPSNKVTEKGKDVELRCDPISGHTALYWYRQSLGQGLEFLIYFQGNSAPDKSGLPSDRFSAERTGGSVSTLTIQRTQQEDSAVYLCASSIWTGEGGYTFGSGTRLTVV.